This passage covers 2 T cell receptor beta chains from one sample sequenced in a study of blood T cell repertoires in COVID-19. The table came from immunoSEQ multiplex PCR; TCRdb's copy has only in-frame clones and leaves some out. The data contain 30,000 or so clones, 85% to 90% of them singletons. Sequenced: peripheral blood. The source of these receptors is a human donor in a cohort sampled during active COVID-19.

This chain connects TRBV6-5 to TRBJ1-1; weak D call: TRBD1 (6 bases). Germline assignment: CDR1 MNHEY and CDR2 SVGAGI. With 8 bases removed from V and 3 bases from J, the gap between germline ends came to 16 bases. CDR3 length: 14 residues. CDR3 DNA sequence: TGTGCCAGCGGAAGGACAGACGCGGACACTGAAGCTTTCTTT. Translation gives CASGRTDADTEAFF.

The chain is built from TRBV7-9 and TRBJ2-7; D gene ambiguous. The CDR3 is 12 residues long. V lost 5 bases to trimming and J lost 0 bases, with 5 bases between them. The germline gives CDR1 SEHNR, CDR2 FQNEAQ (reference sequence). The CDR3 DNA is TGTGCCAGCAGCCCGAGCTCCTACGAGCAGTACTTC. It is translated as CASSPSSYEQYF.